Given below is one TCR beta chain in context. The antigen is unknown. This sample stems from a study of OX40 agonist ivuxolimab in advanced cancers. Background on the study: From roughly 20 to 85 years was the age range, with a mean of around 56 years, and roughly 83% were male. Study observations and caveats: The CD4+ and CD8+ T cells in the blood had expanded clonally by week 6 at 0.1 to 3.0 mg/kg.

Assay used: immunoSEQ multiplex PCR; TCRdb lists only in-frame clones, some missing. Altogether 49,000 or so clones are present, 87% being singletons, with the ten largest covering more than 13%. Trimming removed 3 bases from V and 4 bases from J, with 9 bases in between. Germline lookup yields CDR1 SQVTM and CDR2 ANQGSEA. The CDR3 spans 13 residues. The source was CD4+ or CD8+ T cells sorted from blood, collected in a trial of the OX40 agonist ivuxolimab. This receptor was taken from an adult with an advanced solid tumor such as melanoma, head and neck, liver or kidney cancer. The chain has TRBV29-1 and TRBJ2-2; D is unclear. CDR3 DNA sequence: TGCAGCGTTGAGGAGAGTCCCACCGGGGAGCTGTTTTTT. Protein: CSVEESPTGELFF.